This TCR beta chain was found in a study of early T cells in non-severe SARS-CoV-2 infection. Looking at the study overall: Sequencing of bulk RNA from unsorted whole blood was done, without chain pairing.

Notes on this clonotype: Its antigen is as yet unknown.

Study observations and caveats: Matching results from VDJdb favored anti-spike CD8 responses, leaving private and CD4 specificities undetected.

Individual cDNA molecules each received unique molecular identifiers attached to them. One entry per CDR3 protein, called by TCRdb with MiXCR from the 5' RACE reads. The sample carries about 77,000 distinct CDR3 sequences, 8.5% to 10% recorded once. V was shortened by 4 bases and J by 2 bases, with 16 bases between the two germline ends. The V gene's germline CDR1 is SGDLS and CDR2 YYNGEE. The CDR3 extends over 16 amino acids. The genes are TRBV9 and TRBJ1-3, with D perhaps TRBD1 (6 bases). The receptor comes from an adult who was a healthcare worker with PCR-confirmed SARS-CoV-2 infection or an uninfected control (not recorded which). Sequencing was done on a sample of whole blood. The DNA of the CDR3 is TGTGCCAGCAGCACCGAGGGACAAGGGGCTGGAAACACCATATATTTT. It encodes CASSTEGQGAGNTIYF.